Sequencing of this TCR beta chain was carried out in a study of cytomegalovirus exposure and HLA in healthy donors. General study findings and limits: In all likelihood, a cluster of highly shared sequence variants was a sequencing artifact.

Every donor was a healthy person donating bone marrow. As for this clone: The antigen remains undetermined.

Deletions cut 4 bases from V and 4 bases from J, with 19 bases between. Germline assignment: CDR1 SGHTS and CDR2 YDEGEE. This CDR3 spans 16 amino acids. The PCR used 60 Vbeta and 13 Jbeta primers. TCRdb's copy holds only in-frame clones and misses some; the assay was immunoSEQ multiplex PCR. This listing includes about 39,000 clones. The receptor was isolated from a male donor in good health and CMV-seronegative. The chain couples TRBV5-8 to TRBJ2-3, with D perhaps matching TRBD1 (6 bases). The specimen sequenced was PBMCs. The CDR3 nucleotides read TGTGCCAGCAGCACCGGTAGGCGGCCAGGGGCAGATACGCAGTATTTT. Residues: CASSTGRRPGADTQYF. The full variable domain, rest sourced from reference TRBV5-8 and TRBJ2-3, is EAGVTQSPTHLIKTRGQQATLRCSPISGHTSVYWYQQALGLGLQFLLWYDEGEERNRGNFPPRFSGRQFPNYSSELNVNALELEDSALYLCASSTGRRPGADTQYFGPGTRLTVL.